The 8 T cell receptor beta chains listed next were all sequenced from one sample in a study of blood T cells in healthy people across ages (dated by TCRdb to between 2015 and 2017). Library creation used 5' RACE. Sequencing instrument: Illumina HiSeq 2500. A second PCR of roughly 7 to 11 cycles was run with a J-beta primer mix and a sample-barcoded 5' primer. TCRdb trimmed the raw reads at Q25, called clones with MiXCR and kept productive beta chains. Each entry merges the rows of one CDR3 protein and shows their most common DNA and genes. The sample profile shows 710,000 or so distinct CDR3 sequences; 22% of them were found once. 22% of the sample is in the top ten clones. The material sequenced was blood. These receptors all stem from a man between 70 and 80 years old in good health.

V and J are TRBV12-3 or TRBV12-4 and TRBJ2-2; 8 bases match TRBD1. This CDR3 spans 15 amino acids. V lost 6 bases, J lost 2 bases, and 5 bases stayed unmatched. CDR3 sequence reads: CASRRGTGNTGELFF. CDR3 nucleotide sequence: TGTGCCAGCAGACGCGGGACAGGAAACACCGGGGAGCTGTTTTTT.

This clonotype was observed a few times. This chain links TRBV7-9 with TRBJ2-5, with no clear D. The CDR3 contains 10 residues. The germline V gene has CDR1 SEHNR and CDR2 FQNEAQ (reference sequence). Trimming stripped 6 bases from V and 5 bases from J, with 4 bases between. CDR3 amino acids: CASSYETQYF. CDR3 bases: TGTGCCAGCAGTTATGAGACCCAGTACTTC.

This chain joins TRBV7-2 and TRBJ1-1; the D gene is possibly TRBD1 (6 bases). The CDR3 totals 13 residues. Germline-derived CDR1 and CDR2 are SGHTA and FQGNSA. Trimming removed 3 bases at V and 10 bases at J, with 15 bases between. The CDR3 protein is CASSFRGALGAFF. CDR3 nucleotide sequence: TGTGCCAGCAGCTTTCGGGGGGCTCTAGGAGCTTTCTTT.

The chain is built from TRBV20-1 and TRBJ1-2; D is unresolved. The germline gives CDR1 DFQATT, CDR2 SNEGSKA (reference sequence). The CDR3 is 11 amino acids. V lost 3 bases to trimming and J lost 7 bases, with 9 bases between them. CDR3 in amino acids: CSARSKLGYTF. The CDR3 region has the DNA TGCAGTGCTAGGTCCAAACTTGGCTACACCTTC.

This clonotype was picked up a small number of times. The chain combines TRBV18 with TRBJ2-5; D not resolved. This CDR3 is 12 amino acids long. In germline, CDR1 is KGHSH, CDR2 LQKENI. Trimming took off 2 bases at V and 11 bases at J, with 12 bases between the two ends. The CDR3, as DNA: TGTGCCAGCTCACCAGGGGATACGGAGCAGTACTTC. This encodes CASSPGDTEQYF.

This chain joins TRBV18 and TRBJ1-1, with 8 bases matching TRBD1. Germline V gene data show CDR1 as KGHSH and CDR2 as LQKENI. V lost 5 bases and J lost 5; bases outside the gene matches: 13. The CDR3 spans 16 residues. Written as DNA, the CDR3 is TGTGCCAGCTCAGGACAAAAGGACAGGGTTGGTACTGAAGCTTTCTTT. This encodes CASSGQKDRVGTEAFF.

A few counts support this clonotype. This chain connects TRBV27 to TRBJ1-3; no clear D. This CDR3 is built from 15 residues. Germline V gene data show CDR1 as MNHEY and CDR2 as SMNVEV (reference sequence). With 5 bases removed from V and 2 bases from J, the gap between germline ends came to 13 bases. CDR3 nucleotide sequence: TGTGCCAGCAGTCCACAACCGAGGGCTGGAAACACCATATATTTT. Protein product: CASSPQPRAGNTIYF.

The V call is TRBV19, the J call TRBJ1-5; the match to TRBD1 covers 9 bases. Germline CDR1 LNHDA, CDR2 SQIVND (reference sequence). This CDR3 comprises 17 residues. V lost 3 bases and J lost 3; bases outside the gene matches: 9. The chain's CDR3 is CASSIPWGQGSNQPQHF. The CDR3 DNA reads TGTGCCAGTAGTATCCCCTGGGGACAGGGCTCCAATCAGCCCCAGCATTTT. The whole variable domain, filled in from reference TRBV19 and TRBJ1-5, reads DGGITQSPKYLFRKEGQNVTLSCEQNLNHDAMYWYRQDPGQGLRLIYYSQIVNDFQKGDIAEGYSVSREKKESFPLTVTSAQKNPTAFYLCASSIPWGQGSNQPQHFGDGTRLSIL.